The present T cell receptor (beta chain) was sequenced within a study of shared clonotypes between healthy human individuals. Overall study: Researchers assigned three CD4 naive, three CD4 memory, two CD8 naive and one CD8 memory plate to each donor. Findings and limits, study-wide: Clonotypes not shared had lower generation probabilities than those common to all four donors. Large sequencing depth failed to make sorted-subset sequencing complete, rarefaction showed.

Some clones are missing from TCRdb's copy, which holds only in-frame ones; the method was immunoSEQ multiplex PCR. Of 900,000 to 1,200,000 clones listed, about 84% are singletons. The V gene lost 4 bases and the J gene lost 3 bases, with 7 bases spanning the gap. CDR3 length: 12 amino acids. The germline V gene encodes CDR1 SGHTA and CDR2 FQGNSA. All participating donors were Caucasian adults from Nashville, Tennessee. As to this clone: The antigen remains undetermined.

This rearrangement joins TRBV7-2 to TRBJ2-7; D unresolved. Material for sequencing was memory CD4+ T cells from PBMCs. Subset meaning: CD45RA-negative fraction. The TCR originated in a man aged 18 to 29 in good health. Some clones in this sample may be carry-over from other donors' samples. In DNA, the CDR3 is TGTGCCAGCAGCTCCCAACTCTACGAGCAGTACTTC. Translating gives CASSSQLYEQYF.